This TCR beta chain was captured by sequencing in a study of vaccination effects on CD4 cells after COVID-19. This CDR3 is built from 14 residues. Trimming removed 3 bases at V and 2 bases at J, with 9 bases between. CDR1 and CDR2 from the germline V gene are MNHEY and SMNVEV (reference sequence). Isolating CD4+ T cells followed approximately 9 days of culture. Participants completed two doses of the BNT162b2 or mRNA-1273 vaccine. With respect to this clone: The antigen is unknown.

Generated by immunoSEQ multiplex PCR, the TCRdb table keeps only in-frame clones and is missing some. Among around 66,000 clones listed, around two thirds were seen once. The sequence came from a human donor who received a COVID-19 vaccine. The gene calls are TRBV27 and TRBJ2-3, with D unresolved. This sample comprised CD4+ T cells from PBMCs cultured without peptide, obtained after COVID-19 vaccination. For the CDR3, the DNA is TGTGCCAGCAGTTTTTGGGGATACACAGATACGCAGTATTTT. As protein: CASSFWGYTDTQYF.